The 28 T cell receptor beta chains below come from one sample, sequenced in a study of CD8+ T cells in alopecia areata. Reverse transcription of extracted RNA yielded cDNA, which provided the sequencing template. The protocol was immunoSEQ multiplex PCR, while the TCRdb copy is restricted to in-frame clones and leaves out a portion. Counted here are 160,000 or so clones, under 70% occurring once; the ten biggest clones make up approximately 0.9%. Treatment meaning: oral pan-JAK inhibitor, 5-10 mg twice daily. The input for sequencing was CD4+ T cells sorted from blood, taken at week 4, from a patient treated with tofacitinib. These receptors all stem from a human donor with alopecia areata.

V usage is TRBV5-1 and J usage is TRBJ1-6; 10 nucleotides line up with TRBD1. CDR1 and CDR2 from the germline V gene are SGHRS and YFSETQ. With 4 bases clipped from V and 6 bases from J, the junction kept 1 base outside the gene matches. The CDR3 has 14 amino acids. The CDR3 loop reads CASSRDRGNSPLHF. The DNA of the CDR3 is TGCGCCAGCAGCCGGGACAGGGGTAATTCACCCCTCCACTTT.

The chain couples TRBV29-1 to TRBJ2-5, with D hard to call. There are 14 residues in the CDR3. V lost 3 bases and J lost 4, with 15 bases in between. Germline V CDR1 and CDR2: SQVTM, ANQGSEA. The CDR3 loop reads CSVDVPDPIETQYF. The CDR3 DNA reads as TGCAGCGTTGACGTGCCAGACCCCATAGAGACCCAGTACTTC.

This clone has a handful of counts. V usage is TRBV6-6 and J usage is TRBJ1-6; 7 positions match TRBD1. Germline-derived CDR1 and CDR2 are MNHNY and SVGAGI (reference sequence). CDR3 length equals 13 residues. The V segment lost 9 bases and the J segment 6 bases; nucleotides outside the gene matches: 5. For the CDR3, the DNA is TGTGCCAGTGGGGGGACAGTTAATTCACCCCTCCACTTT. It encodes CASGGTVNSPLHF.

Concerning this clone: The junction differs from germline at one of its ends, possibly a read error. CDR3 residues: CARSQLGYTF. Written as DNA, the CDR3 is TGTGCCCGGAGCCAACTTGGCTACACCTTC. This rearrangement joins TRBV30 to TRBJ1-2; D not resolved. The germline V gene has CDR1 GTSNPN and CDR2 SVGIG (reference sequence). This CDR3 contains 10 residues. Supplemented by reference TRBV30 and TRBJ1-2, the full variable domain reads SQTIHQWPATLVQPVGSPLSLECTVEGTSNPNLYWYRQAAGRGLQLLFYSVGIGQISSEVPQNLSASRPQDRQFILSSKKLLLSDSGFYLCARSQLGYTFGSGTRLTVV.

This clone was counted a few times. Here the CDR3 reads CASSQDGDPRETQYF. The CDR3 nucleotides are TGTGCCAGCAGCCAAGATGGGGACCCCAGGGAGACCCAGTACTTC. The rearrangement uses TRBV14 and TRBJ2-5; TRBD1 or TRBD2 may be the D gene (5 bases each). The CDR3 loop spans 15 amino acids. Germline values: CDR1 SGHDN, CDR2 FVKESK. V lost 0 bases and J 5 bases, leaving 13 bases between the germline ends.

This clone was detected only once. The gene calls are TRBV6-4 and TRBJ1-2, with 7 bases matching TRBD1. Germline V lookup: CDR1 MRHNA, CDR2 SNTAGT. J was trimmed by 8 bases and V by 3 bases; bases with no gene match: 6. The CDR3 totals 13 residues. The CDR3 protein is CASSETGTWGYTF. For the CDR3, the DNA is TGTGCCAGCAGTGAGACAGGGACGTGGGGCTACACCTTC.

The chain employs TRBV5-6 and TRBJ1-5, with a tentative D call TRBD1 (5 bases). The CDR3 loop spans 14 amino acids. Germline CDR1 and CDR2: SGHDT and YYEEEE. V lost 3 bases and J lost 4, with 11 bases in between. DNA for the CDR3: TGTGCCAGCAGCTCAACCTGGACAAATCAGCCCCAGCATTTT. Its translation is CASSSTWTNQPQHF.

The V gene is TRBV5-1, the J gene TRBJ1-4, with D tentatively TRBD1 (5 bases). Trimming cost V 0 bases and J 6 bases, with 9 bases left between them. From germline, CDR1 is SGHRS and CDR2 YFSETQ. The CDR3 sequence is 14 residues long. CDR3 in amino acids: CASSLEGRDEKLFF. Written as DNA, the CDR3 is TGCGCCAGCAGCTTGGAGGGGCGCGATGAAAAACTGTTTTTT.

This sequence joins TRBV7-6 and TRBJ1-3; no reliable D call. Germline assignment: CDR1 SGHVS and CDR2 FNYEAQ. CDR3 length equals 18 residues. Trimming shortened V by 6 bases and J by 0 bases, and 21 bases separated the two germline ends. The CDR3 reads CASSTIPGPSSSGNTIYF. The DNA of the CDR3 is TGTGCCAGCAGTACAATCCCCGGGCCCAGCTCCTCTGGAAACACCATATATTTT.

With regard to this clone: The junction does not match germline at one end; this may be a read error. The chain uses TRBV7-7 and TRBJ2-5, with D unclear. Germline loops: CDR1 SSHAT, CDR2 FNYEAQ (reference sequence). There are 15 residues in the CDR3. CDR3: CASSLRRAAQETQYF. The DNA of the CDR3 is TGTGCTAGCAGCTTACGTCGGGCGGCCCAAGAGACCCAGTACTTC.

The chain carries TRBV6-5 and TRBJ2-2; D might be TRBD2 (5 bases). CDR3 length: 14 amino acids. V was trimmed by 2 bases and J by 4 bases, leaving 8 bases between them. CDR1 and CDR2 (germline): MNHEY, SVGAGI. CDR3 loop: CASSYDGGTGELFF. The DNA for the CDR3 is TGTGCCAGCAGTTACGACGGAGGCACCGGGGAGCTGTTTTTT.

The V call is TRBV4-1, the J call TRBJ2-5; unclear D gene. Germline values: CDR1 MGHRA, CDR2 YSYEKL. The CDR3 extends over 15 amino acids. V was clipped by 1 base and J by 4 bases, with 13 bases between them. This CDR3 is CASSQVWVGGETQYF. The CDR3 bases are TGCGCCAGCAGCCAAGTCTGGGTCGGCGGAGAGACCCAGTACTTC.

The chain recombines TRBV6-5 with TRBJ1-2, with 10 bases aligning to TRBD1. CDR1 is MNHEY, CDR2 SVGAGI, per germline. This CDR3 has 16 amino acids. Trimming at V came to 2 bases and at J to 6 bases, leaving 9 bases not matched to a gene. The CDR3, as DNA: TGTGCCAGCAGTTACGGGACCCCGGGACAGGGGAATGGCTACACCTTC. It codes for CASSYGTPGQGNGYTF.

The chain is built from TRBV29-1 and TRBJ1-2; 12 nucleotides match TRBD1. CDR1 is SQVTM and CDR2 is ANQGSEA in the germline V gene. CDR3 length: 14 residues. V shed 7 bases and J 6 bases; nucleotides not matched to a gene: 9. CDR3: CSAGTGGAPDGYTF. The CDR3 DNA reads TGCAGCGCTGGGACAGGGGGCGCCCCGGATGGCTACACCTTC.

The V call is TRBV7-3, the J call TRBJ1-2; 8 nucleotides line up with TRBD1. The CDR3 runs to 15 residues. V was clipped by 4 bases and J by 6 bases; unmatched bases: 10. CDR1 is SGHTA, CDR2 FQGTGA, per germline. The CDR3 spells CASSSTGEDVDGYTF. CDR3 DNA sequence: TGTGCCAGCAGCTCGACAGGGGAAGACGTAGATGGCTACACCTTC.

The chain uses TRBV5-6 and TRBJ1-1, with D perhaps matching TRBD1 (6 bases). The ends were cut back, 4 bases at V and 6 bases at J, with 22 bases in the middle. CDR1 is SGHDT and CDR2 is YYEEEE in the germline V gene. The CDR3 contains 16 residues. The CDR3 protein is CASSRSDRRSIPEAFF. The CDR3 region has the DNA TGTGCCAGCAGCCGGAGCGACAGGAGGTCTATACCTGAAGCTTTCTTT.

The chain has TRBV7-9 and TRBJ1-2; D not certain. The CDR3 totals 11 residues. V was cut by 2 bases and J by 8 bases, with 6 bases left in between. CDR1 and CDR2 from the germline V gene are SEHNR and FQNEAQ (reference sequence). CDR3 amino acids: CASSLMGGYTF. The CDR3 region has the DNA TGTGCCAGCAGCTTAATGGGGGGCTACACCTTC.

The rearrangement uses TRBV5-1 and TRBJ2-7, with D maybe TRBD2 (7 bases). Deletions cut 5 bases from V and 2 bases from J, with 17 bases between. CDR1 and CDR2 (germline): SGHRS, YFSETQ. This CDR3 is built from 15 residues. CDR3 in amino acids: CASSPLRGGTYEQYF. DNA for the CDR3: TGCGCCAGCAGTCCCCTTAGGGGGGGGACCTACGAGCAGTACTTC.

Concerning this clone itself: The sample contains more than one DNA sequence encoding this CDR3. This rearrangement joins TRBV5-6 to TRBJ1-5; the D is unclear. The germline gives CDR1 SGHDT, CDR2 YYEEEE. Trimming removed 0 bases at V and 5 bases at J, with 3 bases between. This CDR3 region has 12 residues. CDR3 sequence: CASSLVDQPQHF. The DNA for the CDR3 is TGTGCCAGCAGCTTGGTTGATCAGCCCCAGCATTTT.

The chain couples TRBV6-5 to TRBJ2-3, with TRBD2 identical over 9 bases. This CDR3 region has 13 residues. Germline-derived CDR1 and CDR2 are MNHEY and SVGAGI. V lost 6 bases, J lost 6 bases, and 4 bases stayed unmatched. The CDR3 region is CASRSGGWDTQYF. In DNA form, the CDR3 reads TGTGCCAGCAGGAGCGGGGGGTGGGATACGCAGTATTTT.

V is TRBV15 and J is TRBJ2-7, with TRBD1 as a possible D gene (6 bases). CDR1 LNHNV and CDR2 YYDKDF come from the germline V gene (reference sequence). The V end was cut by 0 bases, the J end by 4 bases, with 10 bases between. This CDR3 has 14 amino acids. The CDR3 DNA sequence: TGTGCCACCAGCAGAGAAGGGGGAGCATACGAGCAGTACTTC. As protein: CATSREGGAYEQYF. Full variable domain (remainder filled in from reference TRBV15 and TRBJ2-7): DAMVIQNPRYQVTQFGKPVTLSCSQTLNHNVMYWYQQKSSQAPKLLFHYYDKDFNNEADTPDNFQSRRPNTSFCFLDIRSPGLGDTAMYLCATSREGGAYEQYFGPGTRLTVT.

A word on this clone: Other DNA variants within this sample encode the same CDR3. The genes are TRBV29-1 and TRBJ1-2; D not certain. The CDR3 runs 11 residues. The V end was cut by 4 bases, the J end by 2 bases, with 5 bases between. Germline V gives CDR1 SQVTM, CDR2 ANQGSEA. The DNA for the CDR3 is TGCAGCGTTGCCGGCAACTATGGCTACACCTTC. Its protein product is CSVAGNYGYTF. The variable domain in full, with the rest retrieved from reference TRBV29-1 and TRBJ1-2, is SAVISQKPSRDICQRGTSLTIQCQVDSQVTMMFWYRQQPGQSLTLIATANQGSEATYESGFVIDKFPISRPNLTFSTLTVSNMSPEDSSIYLCSVAGNYGYTFGSGTRLTVV.

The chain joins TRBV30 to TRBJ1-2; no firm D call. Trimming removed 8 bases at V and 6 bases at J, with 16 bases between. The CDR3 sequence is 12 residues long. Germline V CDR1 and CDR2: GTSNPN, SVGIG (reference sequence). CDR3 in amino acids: CARASGGNGYTF. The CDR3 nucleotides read TGTGCCCGGGCTAGCGGAGGGAATGGCTACACCTTC.

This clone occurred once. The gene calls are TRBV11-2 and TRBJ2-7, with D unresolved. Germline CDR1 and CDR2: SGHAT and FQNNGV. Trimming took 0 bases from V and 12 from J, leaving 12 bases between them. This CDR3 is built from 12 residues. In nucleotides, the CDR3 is TGTGCCAGCAGCTTAGATCTGAGGTCGCCGTACTTC. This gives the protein CASSLDLRSPYF.

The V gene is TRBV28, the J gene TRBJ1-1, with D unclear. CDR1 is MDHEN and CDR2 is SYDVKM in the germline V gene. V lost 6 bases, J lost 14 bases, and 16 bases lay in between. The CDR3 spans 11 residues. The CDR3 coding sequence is TGTGCCAGCAGCTCGACCCCGCCAGGCTTCTTT. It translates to CASSSTPPGFF.

DNA for the CDR3: TGCAGCGACAAACAGGGCCCTAACTATGGCTACACCTTC. Translated: CSDKQGPNYGYTF. V and J are TRBV29-1 and TRBJ1-2; tentative D call: TRBD1 (6 bases). The V gene's germline CDR1 is SQVTM and CDR2 ANQGSEA. This CDR3 is 13 amino acids long. Deletions cut 7 bases from V and 0 bases from J, with 12 bases between.

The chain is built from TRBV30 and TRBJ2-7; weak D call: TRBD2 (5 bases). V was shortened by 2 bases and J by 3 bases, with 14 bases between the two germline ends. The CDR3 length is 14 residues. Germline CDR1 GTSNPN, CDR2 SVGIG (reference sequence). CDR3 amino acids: CAWSLGGPSYEQYF. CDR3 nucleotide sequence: TGTGCCTGGAGTTTAGGAGGACCCAGCTACGAGCAGTACTTC.

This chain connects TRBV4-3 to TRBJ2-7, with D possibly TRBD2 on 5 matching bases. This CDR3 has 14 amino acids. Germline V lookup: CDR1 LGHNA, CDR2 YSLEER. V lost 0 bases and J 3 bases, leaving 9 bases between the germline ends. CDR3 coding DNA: TGCGCCAGCAGCCAAGAGAGGGAAGACTACGAGCAGTACTTC. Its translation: CASSQEREDYEQYF.